The next 32 T cell receptor beta chains were all read from a single sample in a study of Ad26.COV2.S vaccination and SARS-CoV-2 variants. Assay: immunoSEQ multiplex PCR; the TCRdb copy retains only in-frame clones and omits some. This sample has 300,000 to 450,000 clones, with roughly nine tenths found just once. Sequencing was performed on peripheral blood, taken after recovery from COVID-19. The receptors originated from a human donor who had recovered from COVID-19.

V is TRBV19 and J is TRBJ1-2; TRBD1 agrees at 11 bases. The CDR3 runs 15 residues. Germline CDR1 is LNHDA and CDR2 is SQIVND (reference sequence). V shed 5 bases and J 4 bases; nucleotides not matched to a gene: 6. CDR3 residues: CASSRAGTGGYGYTF. CDR3 DNA: TGTGCCAGTAGTCGCGCCGGGACAGGGGGCTATGGCTACACCTTC.

The V call is TRBV5-1, the J call TRBJ2-7, with D possibly being TRBD1 (5 bases). CDR3 length equals 16 residues. The germline gives CDR1 SGHRS, CDR2 YFSETQ. The V and J ends lost 3 bases and 4 bases respectively, with 20 bases between them. The CDR3 is CASSSDNGGAGYEQYF. The CDR3 coding sequence is TGCGCCAGCAGCTCCGACAACGGTGGGGCTGGATACGAGCAGTACTTC.

The chain recombines TRBV7-9 with TRBJ1-5; 7 bases are a match to TRBD1. Unmatched junction bases numbered 10, after V lost 6 bases and J lost 5 bases. The CDR3 runs 15 residues. Per the germline V gene, CDR1 is SEHNR and CDR2 is FQNEAQ (reference sequence). The CDR3 loop reads CASSSGTALYQPQHF. Written as DNA, the CDR3 is TGTGCCAGCAGTTCTGGGACAGCACTATATCAGCCCCAGCATTTT.

Note on this clone: The junction departs from the called germline gene at one end, perhaps through a read error. The chain recombines TRBV7-3 with TRBJ2-1; TRBD2 is a possible D gene (6 bases). Germline values: CDR1 SGHTA, CDR2 FQGTGA. This CDR3 spans 15 amino acids. CDR3 nucleotides: TGTGCCAGCACCTTAGGTGGGGGGATTGGTAATGAGCAGTTCTTC. Its translation is CASTLGGGIGNEQFF.

The V gene is TRBV15, the J gene TRBJ1-2; D gene uncertain. The V gene lost 2 bases and the J gene lost 3 bases, with 19 bases spanning the gap. The CDR3 length is 17 residues. CDR1 and CDR2 from the germline V gene are LNHNV and YYDKDF (reference sequence). The CDR3 loop is CATSRPSVGQADYGYTF. The CDR3 DNA is TGTGCCACCAGCAGACCTTCTGTTGGCCAGGCGGACTATGGCTACACCTTC.

A remark on this clone: A read error may produce the germline difference seen at one junction end. Within the sample, other DNA sequences also encode this same CDR3. The chain links TRBV6-6 to TRBJ1-2; no clear D. The CDR3 totals 16 residues. In germline, CDR1 is MNHNY, CDR2 SVGAGI (reference sequence). As DNA, the CDR3 is TGTGCCAGCAGTTACTCGATAAACGCAGACTTCTATGGCTATACCTTC. This translates into CASSYSINADFYGYTF.

The chain couples TRBV6-5 to TRBJ2-1; the match to TRBD1 covers 7 bases. Germline V gene lookup returns CDR1 MNHEY and CDR2 SVGAGI. J lost 4 bases, V lost 2 bases, and 5 bases had no gene match. The CDR3 loop spans 15 amino acids. The CDR3 sequence: CASSYEGAGYNEQFF. The CDR3 DNA reads TGTGCCAGCAGTTACGAGGGGGCAGGTTACAATGAGCAGTTCTTC.

The chain employs TRBV7-8 and TRBJ1-2; no clear D. The CDR3 sequence is 16 residues long. Trimming removed 4 bases from V and 1 base from J, with 16 bases in between. Germline V CDR1 and CDR2: SGHVS, FQNEAQ. The CDR3 sequence: CASSYDLARDNYGYTF. CDR3 coding DNA: TGTGCCAGCAGCTACGATCTTGCTCGGGATAACTATGGCTACACCTTC.

The chain joins TRBV6-4 to TRBJ2-3; the match to TRBD2 covers 14 bases. Trimming at V came to 4 bases and at J to 7 bases, leaving 4 bases not matched to a gene. CDR1 and CDR2 from the germline V gene are MRHNA and SNTAGT. This CDR3 is 15 amino acids long. The CDR3 region has the DNA TGTGCCAGCAGTGCCCGGACTAGCGGGGGGCATACGCAGTATTTT. Its translation is CASSARTSGGHTQYF.

This chain links TRBV6-6 with TRBJ1-5, with 10 bases matching TRBD1. The ends lost 5 bases at V and 2 bases at J; junction bases unmatched: 12. CDR1 and CDR2 (germline): MNHNY, SVGAGI (reference sequence). The CDR3 sequence is 18 residues long. The CDR3 DNA reads as TGTGCCAGCAGTCGCCCCTCGGGGACAGGGGATGGCAATCAGCCCCAGCATTTT. Amino acid sequence: CASSRPSGTGDGNQPQHF.

The chain's CDR3 is CASSLQLGSGYTF. Written as DNA, the CDR3 is TGTGCCAGCAGCTTGCAATTGGGCTCTGGCTACACCTTC. The chain recombines TRBV5-4 with TRBJ1-2, with D hard to call. The CDR3 has 13 residues. Germline CDR1 SGHNT, CDR2 YYREEE (reference sequence). Trimming removed 1 base at V and 7 bases at J, with 11 bases between.

The V and J genes are TRBV4-1 and TRBJ1-1; the D gene is possibly TRBD1 (5 bases). Germline V gene lookup returns CDR1 MGHRA and CDR2 YSYEKL. The CDR3 consists of 15 residues. The V gene lost 2 bases and the J gene lost 3 bases, with 13 bases spanning the gap. The CDR3 nucleotides are TGCGCCAGCAGCCAAAATCGGGGGAGGGACACTGAAGCTTTCTTT. Protein: CASSQNRGRDTEAFF.

V usage is TRBV5-1 and J usage is TRBJ2-1; TRBD2 agrees at 13 bases. With 1 base clipped from V and 7 bases from J, the junction kept 14 bases outside the gene matches. The CDR3 sequence is 19 residues long. The germline V gene encodes CDR1 SGHRS and CDR2 YFSETQ. CDR3 protein: CASSLNAAAGLAGQNEQFF. As DNA, the CDR3 is TGCGCCAGCAGCTTGAACGCGGCGGCGGGACTAGCGGGGCAAAATGAGCAGTTCTTC. Complete variable domain (other parts from reference TRBV5-1 and TRBJ2-1): KAGVTQTPRYLIKTRGQQVTLSCSPISGHRSVSWYQQTPGQGLQFLFEYFSETQRNKGNFPGRFSGRQFSNSRSEMNVSTLELGDSALYLCASSLNAAAGLAGQNEQFFGPGTRLTVL.

The chain is built from TRBV12-5 and TRBJ2-1; possible D gene TRBD2, 6 bases. The CDR3 sequence is 15 residues long. Germline-derived CDR1 and CDR2 are LGHNT and FRNRAP. The V end lost 5 bases, the J end lost 0 bases, and 11 bases lay between the germline ends. This chain's CDR3 is CASGPDGSSYNEQFF. CDR3 DNA sequence: TGTGCTAGTGGTCCCGACGGGAGCTCCTACAATGAGCAGTTCTTC. Full variable domain (remainder filled in from reference TRBV12-5 and TRBJ2-1): DARVTQTPRHKVTEMGQEVTMRCQPILGHNTVFWYRQTMMQGLELLAYFRNRAPLDDSGMPKDRFSAEMPDATLATLKIQPSEPRDSAVYFCASGPDGSSYNEQFFGPGTRLTVL.

J is TRBJ2-3 and V is TRBV7-2, with D maybe TRBD2 (5 bases). Trimming shortened V by 3 bases and J by 0 bases, and 7 bases separated the two germline ends. Germline V gene data show CDR1 as SGHTA and CDR2 as FQGNSA. The CDR3 totals 14 residues. The CDR3 sequence is CASSLDSSTDTQYF. The CDR3 nucleotides read TGTGCCAGCAGCTTGGACTCTAGCACAGATACGCAGTATTTT.

As regards this clone: Other nucleotide sequences in the sample specify the same CDR3. The J gene is TRBJ2-3, the V gene TRBV6-5; no reliable D call. The germline V and J ends were trimmed by 6 bases and 5 bases, with 6 bases remaining between them. The germline V gene encodes CDR1 MNHEY and CDR2 SVGAGI. The CDR3 consists of 11 residues. CDR3 bases: TGTGCCAGCAGGAAGGGAGATACGCAGTATTTT. Protein product: CASRKGDTQYF.

The genes are TRBV4-1 and TRBJ1-2; D gene ambiguous. V lost 3 bases to trimming and J lost 8 bases, with 16 bases between them. The germline gives CDR1 MGHRA, CDR2 YSYEKL. This CDR3 has 14 residues. The CDR3 DNA follows: TGCGCCAGCAGCCATTTGTCGACCCCGGGCGGCTACACCTTC. It is translated as CASSHLSTPGGYTF.

The V call is TRBV6-5, the J call TRBJ2-7, with 7 bases matching TRBD1. CDR3 length: 14 residues. The ends lost 2 bases at V and 3 bases at J; junction bases unmatched: 4. From germline, CDR1 is MNHEY and CDR2 SVGAGI. The chain's CDR3 is CASSYLGQSYEQYF. The CDR3 DNA is TGTGCCAGCAGTTACCTGGGACAGAGCTACGAGCAGTACTTC.

This clone was observed once. The chain recombines TRBV23-1 with TRBJ2-1; D remains ambiguous. TRBV23-1 is an open reading frame, and its role is uncertain. V lost 4 bases, J lost 9 bases, and 13 bases lay in between. The CDR3 length is 13 residues. CDR3 sequence reads: CASSPRQVGEQFF. Written as DNA, the CDR3 is TGCGCCAGCAGTCCCCGCCAGGTCGGTGAGCAGTTCTTC.

This chain uses TRBV19 with TRBJ2-1; D is ambiguous. V was trimmed by 6 bases and J by 7 bases, leaving 13 bases between them. The CDR3 covers 13 residues. CDR1 and CDR2 from the germline V gene are LNHDA and SQIVND (reference sequence). CDR3 DNA: TGTGCCAGTAGAGGCCCTCGTTCGAATGAGCAGTTCTTC. Protein product: CASRGPRSNEQFF.

V is TRBV5-1 and J is TRBJ1-1; no firm D call. CDR1 is SGHRS and CDR2 is YFSETQ in the germline V gene. The CDR3 is 14 amino acids. Trimming removed 4 bases from V and 5 bases from J, with 15 bases in between. In DNA, the CDR3 is TGCGCCAGCAGCCCCTTTGCCGGCGGGACTGAAGCTTTCTTT. It yields the protein CASSPFAGGTEAFF.

This clone was recorded once. The rearrangement joins TRBV29-1 to TRBJ2-3, with 15 bases lining up with TRBD2. Trimming removed 6 bases from V and 7 bases from J; junction bases left unmatched: 14. The germline CDR1 and CDR2 sequences are SQVTM and ANQGSEA. The CDR3 loop spans 17 amino acids. This chain's CDR3 is CSVAFPGLAGGTNTQYF. For the CDR3, the DNA is TGCAGCGTCGCCTTTCCGGGACTAGCGGGGGGAACGAATACGCAGTATTTT.

The chain recombines TRBV9 with TRBJ2-3; D assignment may be TRBD1 or TRBD2 (5 bases each). Trimming took 2 bases from V and 0 from J, leaving 19 bases between them. Germline loops: CDR1 SGDLS, CDR2 YYNGEE. The CDR3 is 18 residues long. The CDR3 bases are TGTGCCAGCAGCGTGGGACCAGCCATATTCTCTAGCACAGATACGCAGTATTTT. The encoded protein is CASSVGPAIFSSTDTQYF.

This clone has just one count. The J gene is TRBJ1-1, the V gene TRBV7-9; D uncertain. V was clipped by 6 bases and J by 3 bases, with 17 bases between them. The CDR3 consists of 15 residues. Germline-derived CDR1 and CDR2 are SEHNR and FQNEAQ (reference sequence). The CDR3 DNA reads as TGTGCCAGCAGTTATCCAGGAGGTCTGGACACTGAAGCTTTCTTT. It specifies CASSYPGGLDTEAFF.

The V and J genes are TRBV27 and TRBJ2-1; D uncertain. V was shortened by 2 bases and J by 0 bases, with 8 bases between the two germline ends. The CDR3 totals 15 residues. CDR1 is MNHEY, CDR2 SMNVEV, per germline (reference sequence). CDR3 sequence: CASSLRHSSYNEQFF. Written as DNA, the CDR3 is TGTGCCAGCAGTTTACGACATAGCTCCTACAATGAGCAGTTCTTC.

The genes are TRBV11-2 and TRBJ1-4; 8 positions agree with TRBD1. Germline V gene data show CDR1 as SGHAT and CDR2 as FQNNGV. The CDR3 runs to 14 residues. V gave up 1 base and J gave up 8 bases; unmatched junction bases: 3. For the CDR3, the DNA is TGTGCCAGCAGCTTAGGGACAGGGTTCGAAAAACTGTTTTTT. It translates to CASSLGTGFEKLFF.

J is TRBJ2-3 and V is TRBV5-1; 7 bases match TRBD2. Germline CDR1 reads SGHRS; CDR2 reads YFSETQ. CDR3 length: 16 residues. V trimming: 1 base; J trimming: 2 bases; junction bases outside the gene matches: 7. CDR3 sequence (DNA): TGCGCCAGCAGCTTGATGAGCGGGGACCTCACAGATACGCAGTATTTT. Amino acid sequence: CASSLMSGDLTDTQYF.

The genes are TRBV7-2 and TRBJ2-1, with 7 nucleotides matching TRBD2. The V gene end was trimmed by 1 base and the J gene end by 10 bases; junction bases not matched to a gene: 10. This CDR3 is 15 amino acids long. Germline V CDR1 and CDR2: SGHTA, FQGNSA. The CDR3 loop is CASSLVSGAYREQFF. The DNA for the CDR3 is TGTGCCAGCAGCTTAGTCAGCGGGGCCTACAGAGAGCAGTTCTTC.

The CDR3 region has the DNA TGTGCCAGCAGCTTGGCCGGCCTATCGGGTACCCTATTGCCCCTCCACTTT. This codes for CASSLAGLSGTLLPLHF. V and J are TRBV5-5 and TRBJ1-6; D gene ambiguous. The CDR3 spans 17 residues. Germline values: CDR1 SGHKS, CDR2 YYEKEE (reference sequence). V lost 0 bases and J lost 13, with 23 bases in between.

J is TRBJ2-3 and V is TRBV7-6; D perhaps matches TRBD1 (6 bases). CDR1 and CDR2 from the germline V gene are SGHVS and FNYEAQ. V was cut by 5 bases and J by 3 bases, with 24 bases left in between. This CDR3 comprises 18 residues. CDR3 in amino acids: CASSATFLPGGNTDTQYF. The CDR3 DNA reads as TGTGCCAGCAGCGCCACCTTTCTCCCTGGGGGCAATACAGATACGCAGTATTTT.

J is TRBJ2-3 and V is TRBV10-3, with a weak D call TRBD2 (6 bases). Germline V gene lookup returns CDR1 ENHRY and CDR2 SYGVKD. V lost 2 bases to trimming and J lost 2 bases, with 20 bases between them. The CDR3 is 18 amino acids. CDR3 sequence reads: CAISEPPGDWRDTDTQYF. In DNA, the CDR3 is TGTGCCATCAGTGAGCCACCTGGGGACTGGAGAGACACAGATACGCAGTATTTT.

This chain links TRBV5-6 with TRBJ2-6; D is uncertain. Germline assignment: CDR1 SGHDT and CDR2 YYEEEE. The CDR3 consists of 15 residues. V was clipped by 0 bases and J by 0 bases, with 4 bases between them. CDR3 sequence (DNA): TGTGCCAGCAGCTTGGACATCTCTGGGGCCAACGTCCTGACTTTC. Its translation: CASSLDISGANVLTF.